The rows below give T cell receptor beta chains drawn from one sample of a study of T cells in Graves' hyperthyroidism and ophthalmopathy. MiXCR, applied by TCRdb to the multiplex PCR reads, yields one record per CDR3 protein. This sample has hundreds of thousands of distinct CDR3 sequences, with 35% found just once. The sequencing sample was made of blood. Receptor source: a woman aged 40 to 50 with Graves' hyperthyroidism. Each CDR3 is given with its conserved first and last residue. A D gene is named only where the DNA matches it firmly. A row's size may be missing; if present it is once, few, many or a size class.

V,size,J,D,DNA,CDR3
TRBV12-5,-,TRBJ1-1,-,TGTGCTAGTGGTCAAGGGGAGGCCATGAACACTGAAGCTTTCTTT,CASGQGEAMNTEAFF
TRBV15,-,TRBJ2-2,-,TGTGCCACCAGCAGAGATCAAGCCGGGGAGCTGTTTTTT,CATSRDQAGELFF
TRBV10-3,-,TRBJ2-7,-,TGTGCCATCAGTGAGAGGGAATTCTACGAGCAGTACTTC,CAISEREFYEQYF
TRBV20-1,few,TRBJ2-5,TRBD2,TGCAGTGCTAGAGCGGCGGGAGAGGGGAAGACCCAGTACTTC,CSARAAGEGKTQYF
TRBV6-5,-,TRBJ2-7,-,TGTGCCAGCAGTTACTCTAGTTTCTACGAGCAGTACTTC,CASSYSSFYEQYF
TRBV19,-,TRBJ2-5,-,TGTGCCAGTACCCGGACAGCTTCCCAAGAGACCCAGTACTTC,CASTRTASQETQYF
TRBV6-1,-,TRBJ1-2,TRBD1,TGTGCCAGCAGGGATCCGGGACAGGGAGGAGAGGGCTACACCTTC,CASRDPGQGGEGYTF
TRBV5-1,many,TRBJ1-1,-,TGCGCCAGCAGCTTGGCCATCATGAACACTGAAGCTTTCTTT,CASSLAIMNTEAFF
TRBV10-3,-,TRBJ1-2,-,TGTGCCATCAGTTTCCGTAGTCTTAACTATGGCTACACCTTC,CAISFRSLNYGYTF
TRBV10-2,few,TRBJ1-1,-,TGCGCCAGCAGACATACCGGGACGGTGATCACTGAAGCTTTCTTT,CASRHTGTVITEAFF
TRBV2,-,TRBJ2-5,-,TGTGCTTTCCCGGTAAAAGAGACCCAGTACTTC,CAFPVKETQYF
TRBV28,-,TRBJ2-7,-,TGTGCCAGCAGCGATCCCGCCGGCGGAAGCTCCTACGAGCAGTACTTC,CASSDPAGGSSYEQYF
TRBV12-3/TRBV12-4,-,TRBJ2-2,-,TGTGCCAGCAGTCAATGGGATGATACCGGGGAGCTGTTTTTT,CASSQWDDTGELFF
TRBV24-1,many,TRBJ2-5,TRBD2,TGTGCCACCAGTGATTTCGGGACTAGCGGGAACCAAGAGACCCAGTACTTC,CATSDFGTSGNQETQYF